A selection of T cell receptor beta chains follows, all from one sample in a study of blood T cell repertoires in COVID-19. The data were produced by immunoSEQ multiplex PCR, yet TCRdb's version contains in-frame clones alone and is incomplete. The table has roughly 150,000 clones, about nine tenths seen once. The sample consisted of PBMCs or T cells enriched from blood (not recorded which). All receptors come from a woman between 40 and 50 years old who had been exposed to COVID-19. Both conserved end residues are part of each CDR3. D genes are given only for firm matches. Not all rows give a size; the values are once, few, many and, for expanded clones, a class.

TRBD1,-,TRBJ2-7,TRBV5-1,TGCGCCAGCAGCTTCGGGGACAGGGACCACGAGCAGTACTTC,CASSFGDRDHEQYF
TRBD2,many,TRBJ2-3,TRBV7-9,TGTGCCAGCAGCCCCAAGGCTAGCGGGAGGGCAGCAGATACGCAGTATTTT,CASSPKASGRAADTQYF
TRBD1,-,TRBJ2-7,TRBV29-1,TGCAGCGTTGAACCCTCCGACAGGGAGCACTACGAGCAGTACTTC,CSVEPSDREHYEQYF
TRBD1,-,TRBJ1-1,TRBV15,TGTGCCACCAAACCGACCGGGACAGGGGACACTGAAGCTTTCTTT,CATKPTGTGDTEAFF
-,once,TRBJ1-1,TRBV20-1,TGCAGTGCTAGGATGGGGGGGCGAGCTTTCTTT,CSARMGGRAFF
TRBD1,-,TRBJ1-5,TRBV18,TGTGCCAGCTCACTGGGGACAGACAGCAATCAGCCCCAGCATTTT,CASSLGTDSNQPQHF
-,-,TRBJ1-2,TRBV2,TGTGCCAGCAACGGTTACACCTTC,CASNGYTF
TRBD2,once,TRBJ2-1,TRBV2,TGTGCCAGCAGTGGACTAGCGGGGGGCCTTTCCTACAATGAGCAGTTCTTC,CASSGLAGGLSYNEQFF
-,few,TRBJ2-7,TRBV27,TGTGCCAGCAGTTTAGGCTATACAGGGAGCACCTACGAGCAGTACTTC,CASSLGYTGSTYEQYF
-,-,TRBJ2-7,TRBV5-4,TGTGCCAGCAGCTTATCGGGGAGCTCCTACGAGCAGTACTTC,CASSLSGSSYEQYF
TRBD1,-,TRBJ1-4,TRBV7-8,TGTGCCAGCAGCCGAGCCGGGACAGGGGGAGAAAAACTGTTTTTT,CASSRAGTGGEKLFF
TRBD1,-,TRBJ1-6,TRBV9,TGTGCCAGCAGCGCCCGACAGGGCTCTAATTCACCCCTCCACTTT,CASSARQGSNSPLHF
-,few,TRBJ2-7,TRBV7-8,TGTGCCAGCAAAGCGGGACAGGCCTACTCTTTGAGCTCCTACGAGCAGTACTTC,CASKAGQAYSLSSYEQYF
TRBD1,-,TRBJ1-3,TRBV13,TGTGCCAGCAGCTCCCGGACAGGAGCCTTCCTTAAACGAGACACCATATATTTT,CASSSRTGAFLKRDTIYF
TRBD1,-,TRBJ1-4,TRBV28,TGTGCCAGCAGTTCCGGGGACAGTTCCGAAAAACTGTTTTTT,CASSSGDSSEKLFF
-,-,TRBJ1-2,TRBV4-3,TGCGCCAGCAGCCAAGATATACAGATCCACTATGGCTACACCTTC,CASSQDIQIHYGYTF
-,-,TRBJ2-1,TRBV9,TGTGCCAGCAGCTCCGACATTCTGTACAATGAGCAGTTCTTC,CASSSDILYNEQFF
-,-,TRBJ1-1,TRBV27,TGTGCCAGCATGCCTACGGGGGAAAACACTGAAGCTTTCTTT,CASMPTGENTEAFF
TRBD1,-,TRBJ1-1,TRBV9,TGTGCCAGCAGCTATCGGACAGGGGCGAACACTGAAGCTTTCTTT,CASSYRTGANTEAFF
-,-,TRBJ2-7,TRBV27,TGTGCCAGCAGTTTTGGGCTGTCCGACTCCTACGAGCAGTACTTC,CASSFGLSDSYEQYF
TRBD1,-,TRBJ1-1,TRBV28,TGTGCCAGCAGCCAAAAACAGGGGCTGAACACTGAAGCTTTCTTT,CASSQKQGLNTEAFF
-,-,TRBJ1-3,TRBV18,TGTGCCAGCTCACCTCAACGGACTGGCTCTGGAAACACCATATATTTT,CASSPQRTGSGNTIYF
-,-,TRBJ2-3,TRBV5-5,TGTGCCAGCAGCTTAGGCCGGGACACGGATACGCAGTATTTT,CASSLGRDTDTQYF
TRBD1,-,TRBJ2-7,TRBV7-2,TGTGCCAGCAGCTCGGCGCCGGGACAGTCCTACGAGCAGTACTTC,CASSSAPGQSYEQYF
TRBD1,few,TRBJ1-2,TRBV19,TGTGCCAGTAGTAACCAGGGGGGCGGCTACTATGGCTACACCTTC,CASSNQGGGYYGYTF
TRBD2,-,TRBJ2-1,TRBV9,TGTGCCAGCAGCGGAACCGGGACTAGCTACAATGAGCAGTTCTTC,CASSGTGTSYNEQFF
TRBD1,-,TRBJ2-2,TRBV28,TGTGCCAGCAGTTCACGGGACAGCTCGAACACCGGGGAGCTGTTTTTT,CASSSRDSSNTGELFF
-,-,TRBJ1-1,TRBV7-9,TGTGCCAGCAGCTTAGACGCGGGGCACACTGAAGCTTTCTTT,CASSLDAGHTEAFF
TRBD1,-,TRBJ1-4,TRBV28,TGTGCCAGCAGGGGACAGGGGGCGAACAATGAAAAACTGTTTTTT,CASRGQGANNEKLFF
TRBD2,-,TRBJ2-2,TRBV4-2,TGTGCCAGCAGCCCCACCGGCGGGGGGTCGAACACCGGGGAGCTGTTTTTT,CASSPTGGGSNTGELFF
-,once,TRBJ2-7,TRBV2,TGTGCCAGCAGTGTTGAGGGAAACTACGAGCAGTACTTC,CASSVEGNYEQYF
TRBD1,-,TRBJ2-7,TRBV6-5,TGTGCCAGCAGTCCCACGGGACAGGGGCCTAACGAGCAGTACTTC,CASSPTGQGPNEQYF
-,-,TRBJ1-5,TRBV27,TGTGCCACCCCCCACAGGGAAAGGGCCCATCAGCCCCAGCATTTT,CATPHRERAHQPQHF
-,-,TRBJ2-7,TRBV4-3,TGCGCCAGCAGCCAAGATACCACTCCTTCCTACGAGCAGTACTTC,CASSQDTTPSYEQYF
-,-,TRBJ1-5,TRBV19,TGTGCCAGTAGTATAATAGGAGATAGCAATCAGCCCCAGCATTTT,CASSIIGDSNQPQHF
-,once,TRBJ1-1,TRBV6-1,TGTGCCAGCAGTGAAGTCCTTAGGGGTGAAGCTTTCTTT,CASSEVLRGEAFF
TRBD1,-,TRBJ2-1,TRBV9,TGTGCCAGCAACAACAGGGGGCAGAATGAGCAGTTCTTC,CASNNRGQNEQFF
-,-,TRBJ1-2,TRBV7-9,TGTGCCAGCAGCCGCAGGGCGGATGGCTACACCTTC,CASSRRADGYTF
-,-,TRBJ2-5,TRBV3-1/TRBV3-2,TGTGCCAGCAGCCAAGAGTACGGGACCCAGTACTTC,CASSQEYGTQYF
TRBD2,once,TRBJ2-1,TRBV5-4,TGTGCCAGCAGCCGCCCAAGCGGGAGGGGAGGTAATGAGCAGTTCTTC,CASSRPSGRGGNEQFF
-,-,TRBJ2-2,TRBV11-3,TGTGCCAGCAGCCCGTTAACCAGCGGGGAGCTGTTTTTT,CASSPLTSGELFF
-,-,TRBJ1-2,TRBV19,TGTGCCAGTACAACGACAGCGGGCGGCTACACCTTC,CASTTTAGGYTF
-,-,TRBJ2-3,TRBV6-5,TGTGCCAGCCACCACGGAGCAGCTGGAGATACGCAGTATTTT,CASHHGAAGDTQYF
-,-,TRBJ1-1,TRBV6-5,TGTGCCAGCAGTTACTCGGCCGCCTTTGGCACTGAAGCTTTCTTT,CASSYSAAFGTEAFF
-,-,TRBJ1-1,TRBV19,TGTGCCAGTAGTATCTCGGTAGGGGCGTACACTGAAGCTTTCTTT,CASSISVGAYTEAFF
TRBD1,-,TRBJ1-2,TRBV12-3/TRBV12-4,TGTGCCAGCAGAGGACAGGTTGTATATGGCTACACCTTC,CASRGQVVYGYTF
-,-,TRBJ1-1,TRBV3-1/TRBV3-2,TGTGCCAGCAGCCAAAGGCCCGTCGACAGAAGGGTGAACACTGAAGCTTTCTTT,CASSQRPVDRRVNTEAFF
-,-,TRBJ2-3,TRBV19,TGTGCCAGTAGTATGGGGCAGGGCCCAGATACGCAGTATTTT,CASSMGQGPDTQYF
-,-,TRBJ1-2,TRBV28,TGTGCCAGCAGCCCCGGGGGCTATGGCTACACCTTC,CASSPGGYGYTF
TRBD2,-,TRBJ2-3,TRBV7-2,TGTGCCAGCAGCTTAAGCGGGAGCGCCGTCGGCACAGATACGCAGTATTTT,CASSLSGSAVGTDTQYF
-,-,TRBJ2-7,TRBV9,TGTGCCAGCAGCCCTACGACAGGGACTGTCTCCTACGAGCAGTACTTC,CASSPTTGTVSYEQYF
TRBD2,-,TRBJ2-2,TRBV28,TGTGCCAGCGGACTAGCGGGAGCGGTCGGGGAGCTGTTTTTT,CASGLAGAVGELFF
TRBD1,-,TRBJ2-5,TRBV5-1,TGCGCCAGCAGGACAGGGTCAGAGACCCAGTACTTC,CASRTGSETQYF
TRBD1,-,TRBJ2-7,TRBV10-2,TGCGCCAGCAGTGGCCCGACAGGGGCCGAGCAGTACTTC,CASSGPTGAEQYF